This T cell receptor beta chain was recorded in a study of T-cell memory formation after mild COVID-19. Study-wide points: The study found balanced CD4/CD8 in clones contracting day 15 to 85 and a CD4+ lean in later expanders. The pre-infection memory compartment contained some responding clones, suggesting cross-reactive memory joined.

Constant-segment-primed 5'RACE gave TCR alpha and TCR beta cDNA libraries with sample barcodes and UMIs. Via MiXCR, TCRdb re-called the 5' RACE reads, giving one row per CDR3 protein. The table lists 580,000 or so distinct CDR3 sequences, approximately 15% of them singletons. V lost 6 bases and J 0 bases, leaving 18 bases between the germline ends. This CDR3 has 16 residues. This clonotype was seen repeatedly, ten times or more. What it binds is not known. Material: PBMCs or a T cell subset sorted from them (not recorded which). The chain carries TRBV12-3 or TRBV12-4 and TRBJ2-7, with a possible D match to TRBD2 (5 bases). This sequence originates from an adult woman who had mild COVID-19 (a few samples of this study predate the infection). Cell type and time point are not known. This CDR3 reads CASSQTSNTYSYEQYF. CDR3 DNA: TGTGCCAGCAGCCAAACTAGTAACACCTACTCCTACGAGCAGTACTTC.